The following is a T cell receptor (beta chain) sequence with its context. These data originate in a study of blood T cell repertoires in COVID-19. Study background: COVID-19 samples, acute and convalescent, were from the United States, Italy and Spain. T cells, B-cell-depleted T cells, or PBMCs provided the cDNA or gDNA that served as material.

The CDR3 covers 16 residues. Germline CDR1 reads LNHDA; CDR2 reads SQIVND (reference sequence). Trimming cost V 5 bases and J 4 bases; bases outside gene matches: 12. Methods used by the authors: Reference gene primer amplification yielded estimated nucleated cell counts. Using immunoSEQ multiplex PCR, the repertoire was profiled, and TCRdb retains in-frame clones only, with some absent. V and J calls and clone size come straight from that table; D and trimming were deduced from the DNA. The sample lists fewer than 350,000 clones, about 86% occurring once. The TCR sequence derives from a woman in her twenties or thirties who had recovered from COVID-19. Sequences were obtained from peripheral blood. The rearrangement joins TRBV19 to TRBJ2-7, with 9 nucleotides matching TRBD2. CDR3 loop: CASSPTRGSGRYEQYF. The CDR3 DNA sequence: TGTGCCAGTAGTCCCACCCGTGGTAGCGGGAGATACGAGCAGTACTTC.